This passage covers 4 T cell receptor beta chains from one sample sequenced in a study of hypomethylating agent response in myelodysplastic syndrome. Assay used: immunoSEQ multiplex PCR; TCRdb lists only in-frame clones, some missing. The sample includes under 7,000 clones, 88% of them seen just once. This sample comprised bone marrow, obtained before or after starting hypomethylating agent treatment for myelodysplastic syndrome (not recorded which). These receptors all stem from a human donor with myelodysplastic syndrome.

The chain couples TRBV7-9 to TRBJ2-1; the match to TRBD2 covers 13 bases. CDR3 length: 16 amino acids. The V gene end was trimmed by 5 bases and the J gene end by 3 bases; junction bases not matched to a gene: 4. Germline CDR1 reads SEHNR; CDR2 reads FQNEAQ (reference sequence). CDR3 sequence: CASSPGLAGYYNEQFF. Here the CDR3 DNA reads TGTGCCAGCAGCCCGGGACTAGCGGGATACTACAATGAGCAGTTCTTC.

V is TRBV13 and J is TRBJ1-3; no firm D call. The germline V gene has CDR1 PRHDT and CDR2 FYEKMQ (reference sequence). V was trimmed by 5 bases and J by 2 bases, leaving 4 bases between them. This CDR3 has 12 amino acids. The CDR3 sequence is CASSRTGNTIYF. Written as DNA, the CDR3 is TGTGCCAGCAGCCGAACTGGAAACACCATATATTTT.

The CDR3 DNA reads TGTGCCAGCAGCGTAGAACCGGTCGCCGCTGAGCAGTTCTTC. This encodes CASSVEPVAAEQFF. The V and J genes are TRBV9 and TRBJ2-1; D is ambiguous. The germline V and J ends were trimmed by 0 bases and 9 bases, with 13 bases remaining between them. Germline CDR1 is SGDLS and CDR2 is YYNGEE. This CDR3 region has 14 residues.

This chain joins TRBV5-1 and TRBJ1-4, with D perhaps matching TRBD1 (5 bases). V lost 0 bases, J lost 3 bases, and 6 bases lay in between. CDR1 SGHRS and CDR2 YFSETQ come from the germline V gene. This CDR3 has 14 amino acids. Here the CDR3 DNA reads TGCGCCAGCAGCTTGGGAGGGGCTAATGAAAAACTGTTTTTT. It yields the protein CASSLGGANEKLFF. Supplemented by reference TRBV5-1 and TRBJ1-4, the full variable domain reads KAGVTQTPRYLIKTRGQQVTLSCSPISGHRSVSWYQQTPGQGLQFLFEYFSETQRNKGNFPGRFSGRQFSNSRSEMNVSTLELGDSALYLCASSLGGANEKLFFGSGTQLSVL.